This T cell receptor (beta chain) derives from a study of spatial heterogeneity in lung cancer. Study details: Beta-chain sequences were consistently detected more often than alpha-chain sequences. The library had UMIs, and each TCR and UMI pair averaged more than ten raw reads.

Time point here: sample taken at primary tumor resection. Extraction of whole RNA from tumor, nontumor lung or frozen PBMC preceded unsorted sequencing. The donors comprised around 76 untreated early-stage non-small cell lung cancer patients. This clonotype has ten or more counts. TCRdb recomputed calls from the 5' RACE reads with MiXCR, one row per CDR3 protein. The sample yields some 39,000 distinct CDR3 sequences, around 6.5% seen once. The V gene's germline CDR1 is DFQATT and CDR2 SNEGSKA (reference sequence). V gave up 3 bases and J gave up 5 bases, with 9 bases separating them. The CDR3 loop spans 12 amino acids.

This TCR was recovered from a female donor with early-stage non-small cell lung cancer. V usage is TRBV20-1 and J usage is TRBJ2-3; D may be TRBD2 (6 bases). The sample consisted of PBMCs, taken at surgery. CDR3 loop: CSARRGGDTQYF. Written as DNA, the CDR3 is TGCAGTGCTAGGAGGGGAGGAGATACGCAGTATTTT.